The sequence of this T cell receptor (beta chain) was determined in a study of T cells in Graves' hyperthyroidism and ophthalmopathy. This clonotype was recorded many times. It was considered stable Graves' hyperthyroidism when ophthalmopathy did not progress within 18 months. Per germline, CDR1 SNHLY and CDR2 FYNNEI. V lost 6 bases, J lost 4 bases, and 10 bases lay in between. The CDR3 runs to 13 residues. Amplified TCR beta CDR3 regions derived from RNA transcripts. HTBI primers were employed in a first-round RT-PCR of the TCR CDR3. TCRdb reprocessed the multiplex PCR reads with MiXCR, giving one entry per CDR3 protein. The top ten clones hold about 7.8% of a sample with hundreds of thousands of distinct CDR3 sequences, around 45% of them seen once.

Sequenced sample: peripheral blood or thyroid tissue (not recorded which). The rearrangement links TRBV2 to TRBJ1-5; D is possibly TRBD1 (6 bases). This clonotype was obtained from a woman aged 18-29 years with Graves' hyperthyroidism. CDR3 loop: CASREQGNQPQHF. The CDR3 bases are TGTGCCAGCAGGGAACAGGGAAATCAGCCCCAGCATTTT.